A selection of T cell receptor beta chains follows, all from one sample in a study of blood T cell repertoires in COVID-19. TCRdb keeps only in-frame clones here, not all; method: immunoSEQ multiplex PCR. The sample shows over 200,000 clones, over 80% of them seen only once. Sequenced material: PBMCs or T cells enriched from blood (not recorded which). These receptor sequences come from a woman aged 40 to 55 who had recovered from COVID-19. The CDR3 runs from the conserved cysteine through the conserved F or W. D genes are given only for firm matches. Size is stated for part of the rows, as once, few or many counts, or as a class when the clone is expanded.

D gene,J gene,V gene,clone size,CDR3 length,CDR3 protein,CDR3 DNA
NA,TRBJ1-2,TRBV7-8,NA,14,CASSLGEAFYGYTF,TGTGCCAGCAGCTTAGGTGAAGCCTTCTATGGCTACACCTTC
NA,TRBJ2-3,TRBV28,NA,17,CASSSGRASQHTDTQYF,TGTGCCAGCAGTTCCGGGCGGGCTAGCCAACACACAGATACGCAGTATTTT
TRBD1,TRBJ1-2,TRBV30,many,14,CAWRTGLTHYGYTF,TGTGCCTGGCGGACAGGCTTAACCCACTATGGCTACACCTTC
TRBD2,TRBJ2-3,TRBV7-9,NA,14,CASSPSGSTDTQYF,TGTGCCAGCAGCCCTAGCGGGAGCACAGATACGCAGTATTTT
NA,TRBJ1-5,TRBV18,NA,15,CASSPRRYSNQPQHF,TGTGCCAGCTCACCACGGCGGTATAGCAATCAGCCCCAGCATTTT
NA,TRBJ2-1,TRBV21-1,NA,17,CASSKWDSRTGYNEQFF,TGTGCCAGCAGCAAATGGGATTCGAGGACAGGCTACAATGAGCAGTTCTTC
TRBD1,TRBJ2-2,TRBV2,few,15,CASRDGQGWTGELFF,TGTGCCAGCCGTGACGGACAGGGGTGGACCGGGGAGCTGTTTTTT
NA,TRBJ1-1,TRBV7-2,once,13,CASSLVRDTEAFF,TGTGCCAGCAGCTTGGTACGGGACACTGAAGCTTTCTTT
TRBD1,TRBJ1-2,TRBV28,NA,14,CASSQGTGVGGYTF,TGTGCCAGCAGTCAGGGGACAGGGGTTGGTGGCTACACCTTC
TRBD2,TRBJ2-3,TRBV9,once,15,CASSVRLAGADTQYF,TGTGCCAGCAGCGTTCGACTAGCGGGAGCGGATACGCAGTATTTT
NA,TRBJ2-3,TRBV29-1,NA,15,CSVEGGRYFTDTQYF,TGCAGCGTTGAAGGAGGGCGGTATTTCACAGATACGCAGTATTTT
TRBD2,TRBJ2-1,TRBV27,NA,15,CASSWGAGEGNEQFF,TGTGCCAGCAGTTGGGGAGCGGGAGAAGGAAATGAGCAGTTCTTC
TRBD1,TRBJ1-1,TRBV5-1,few,13,CASRTGKNTEAFF,TGCGCCAGCCGGACAGGGAAGAACACTGAAGCTTTCTTT
NA,TRBJ1-2,TRBV6-2/TRBV6-3,NA,13,CASSYRESYGYTF,TGTGCCAGCAGTTATCGAGAGAGCTATGGCTACACCTTC
NA,TRBJ1-1,TRBV19,NA,15,CASSPSGGPNTEAFF,TGTGCCAGTAGCCCCTCGGGGGGCCCGAACACTGAAGCTTTCTTT
NA,TRBJ1-2,TRBV9,NA,12,CASSVDGYGYTF,TGTGCCAGCAGCGTAGACGGCTATGGCTACACCTTC
NA,TRBJ2-1,TRBV28,NA,13,CASSFVGVSEQFF,TGTGCCAGCAGTTTTGTAGGAGTTAGTGAGCAGTTCTTC
NA,TRBJ1-3,TRBV19,few,16,CASSILTGSSGNTIYF,TGTGCCAGTAGTATTCTGACAGGCAGCTCTGGAAACACCATATATTTT
NA,TRBJ1-2,TRBV12-1,NA,12,CASSPTSLGYTF,TGTGCCAGCAGCCCAACTTCCCTTGGCTACACCTTC
NA,TRBJ1-1,TRBV29-1,NA,12,CSAEGSRADAFF,TGCAGCGCCGAAGGGTCCAGGGCCGACGCTTTCTTT
NA,TRBJ2-1,TRBV10-3,NA,15,CAISERLGGVDEQFF,TGTGCCATCAGTGAGCGACTTGGAGGAGTAGATGAGCAGTTCTTC
TRBD1,TRBJ2-2,TRBV9,few,14,CASSPRTGLGELFF,TGTGCCAGCAGCCCCCGGACAGGTCTCGGGGAGCTGTTTTTT
TRBD2,TRBJ2-3,TRBV20-1,NA,14,CSASGLAVTDTQYF,TGCAGTGCTAGTGGCCTAGCGGTCACAGATACGCAGTATTTT
NA,TRBJ1-3,TRBV12-5,NA,14,CASGSSGKGNTIYF,TGTGCTAGTGGATCCTCGGGGAAAGGAAACACCATATATTTT
TRBD1,TRBJ2-1,TRBV4-3,NA,15,CASSIWDRGPNEQFF,TGCGCCAGCAGCATTTGGGACAGGGGGCCCAATGAGCAGTTCTTC
TRBD1,TRBJ1-2,TRBV3-1/TRBV3-2,NA,16,CASSQDSGGGFYGYTF,TGTGCCAGCAGCCAAGATTCCGGAGGGGGCTTCTATGGCTACACCTTC
NA,TRBJ1-4,TRBV6-1,NA,15,CASSDRQARNEKLFF,TGTGCCAGCAGTGACCGACAGGCGAGAAATGAAAAACTGTTTTTT
TRBD2,TRBJ2-7,TRBV4-1,NA,17,CASSQVGAGAPPYEQYF,TGCGCCAGCAGCCAAGTCGGGGCGGGAGCTCCCCCCTACGAGCAGTACTTC
NA,TRBJ1-2,TRBV7-2,NA,14,CASSLDRVGYGYTF,TGTGCCAGCAGCTTAGACAGGGTTGGCTATGGCTACACCTTC
TRBD2,TRBJ2-3,TRBV5-8,NA,16,CASSRTSGSLADTQYF,TGTGCCAGCAGCCGGACTAGCGGGAGCTTGGCAGATACGCAGTATTTT
NA,TRBJ2-1,TRBV27,NA,15,CASSLWGLAHNEQFF,TGTGCCAGCAGTTTATGGGGACTGGCACACAATGAGCAGTTCTTC
TRBD1,TRBJ1-1,TRBV5-1,NA,16,CASSFGTGEGNTEAFF,TGCGCCAGCAGCTTCGGGACAGGGGAGGGGAACACTGAAGCTTTCTTT
NA,TRBJ2-7,TRBV11-2,NA,14,CASSWRQETYEQYF,TGTGCCAGCAGCTGGCGACAGGAGACCTACGAGCAGTACTTC
NA,TRBJ1-2,TRBV7-2,NA,12,CASSLEGYGYTF,TGTGCCAGCAGCTTAGAGGGGTATGGCTACACCTTC
TRBD2,TRBJ2-2,TRBV6-5,NA,15,CASRGTSGNTGELFF,TGTGCCAGCAGGGGGACTAGCGGGAACACCGGGGAGCTGTTTTTT
NA,TRBJ1-2,TRBV28,NA,13,CASRGEEFYGYTF,TGTGCCAGCAGGGGGGAGGAGTTCTATGGCTACACCTTC
TRBD1,TRBJ2-3,TRBV10-1,NA,14,CASSWDRATDTQYF,TGCGCCAGCAGTTGGGACAGGGCCACAGATACGCAGTATTTT
NA,TRBJ2-3,TRBV3-1/TRBV3-2,NA,16,CASSQTDPHIPDTQYF,TGTGCCAGCAGCCAGACAGACCCACACATCCCAGATACGCAGTATTTT
TRBD2,TRBJ2-1,TRBV5-4,NA,16,CASSVLGVGRDNEQFF,TGTGCCAGCAGCGTTTTGGGGGTCGGGAGGGACAATGAGCAGTTCTTC
NA,TRBJ1-1,TRBV4-3,NA,13,CASSVLRNTEAFF,TGCGCCAGCAGCGTCCTTAGGAACACTGAAGCTTTCTTT
NA,TRBJ1-5,TRBV2,NA,14,CASSVRDTNQPQHF,TGTGCCAGCAGTGTCCGGGACACCAATCAGCCCCAGCATTTT
NA,TRBJ2-7,TRBV7-2,NA,15,CASSLEEGSGYEQYF,TGTGCCAGCAGCTTAGAGGAAGGGAGTGGCTACGAGCAGTACTTC
NA,TRBJ1-6,TRBV7-9,NA,12,CASSTTDSPLHF,TGTGCCAGCAGCACGACAGACTCACCCCTCCACTTT
NA,TRBJ2-2,TRBV14,NA,14,CASRQGFGTGELFF,TGTGCCAGCAGACAGGGTTTCGGCACCGGGGAGCTGTTTTTT
NA,TRBJ2-7,TRBV5-1,NA,14,CASSSGQGTGEQYF,TGCGCCAGCAGCTCCGGCCAGGGGACGGGCGAGCAGTACTTC
NA,TRBJ1-3,TRBV9,once,14,CASSATGSGNTIYF,TGTGCCAGCAGCGCGACGGGCTCTGGAAACACCATATATTTT
NA,TRBJ2-6,TRBV5-1,once,14,CASRETGGANVLTF,TGCGCCAGCAGAGAGACTGGTGGGGCCAACGTCCTGACTTTC
TRBD1,TRBJ2-7,TRBV3-1/TRBV3-2,NA,15,CASSQGQSGTYEQYF,TGTGCCAGCAGCCAGGGACAGTCGGGGACGTACGAGCAGTACTTC
TRBD1,TRBJ1-1,TRBV2,NA,16,CASSEALRDRVTEAFF,TGTGCCAGCAGTGAAGCGCTTCGAGACAGGGTAACTGAAGCTTTCTTT
NA,TRBJ2-7,TRBV21-1,NA,9,CASGLEQYF,TGTGCCAGTGGACTCGAGCAGTACTTC
TRBD2,TRBJ2-1,TRBV5-4,NA,16,CASSLEGLAENNEQFF,TGTGCCAGCAGCTTGGAGGGACTAGCGGAAAACAATGAGCAGTTCTTC
NA,TRBJ2-1,TRBV4-3,NA,14,CASSPVLPADEQFF,TGCGCCAGCAGCCCAGTCTTACCGGCGGATGAGCAGTTCTTC
TRBD2,TRBJ2-1,TRBV7-2,NA,17,CASSLALLLAGGNEQFF,TGTGCCAGCAGCTTGGCGCTGTTACTAGCGGGAGGTAATGAGCAGTTCTTC
NA,TRBJ2-3,TRBV2,NA,14,CASLGPPDTDTQYF,TGTGCCAGCCTGGGCCCCCCCGACACAGATACGCAGTATTTT
TRBD1,TRBJ2-3,TRBV4-1,NA,19,CASSPMAGQGVGSTDTQYF,TGCGCCAGCAGCCCCATGGCGGGACAGGGGGTAGGAAGCACAGATACGCAGTATTTT